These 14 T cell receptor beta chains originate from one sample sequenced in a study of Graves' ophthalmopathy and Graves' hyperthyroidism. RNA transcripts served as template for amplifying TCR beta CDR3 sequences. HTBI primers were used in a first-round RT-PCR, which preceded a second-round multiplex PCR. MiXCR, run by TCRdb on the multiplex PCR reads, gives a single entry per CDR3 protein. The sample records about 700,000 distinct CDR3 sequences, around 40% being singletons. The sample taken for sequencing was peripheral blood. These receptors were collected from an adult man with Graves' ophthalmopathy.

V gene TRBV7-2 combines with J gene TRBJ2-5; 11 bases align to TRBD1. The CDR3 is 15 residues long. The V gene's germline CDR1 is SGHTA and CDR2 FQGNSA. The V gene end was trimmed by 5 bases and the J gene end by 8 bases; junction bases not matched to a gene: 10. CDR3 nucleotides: TGTGCCAGCAGCCAACCGGACAGGGGGCCAGATACCCAGTACTTC. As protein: CASSQPDRGPDTQYF.

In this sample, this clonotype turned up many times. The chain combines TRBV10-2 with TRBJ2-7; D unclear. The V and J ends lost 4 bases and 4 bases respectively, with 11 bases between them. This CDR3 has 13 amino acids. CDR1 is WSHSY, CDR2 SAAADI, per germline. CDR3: CASSAGVGYEQYF. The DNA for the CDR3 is TGCGCCAGCAGTGCCGGTGTCGGGTACGAGCAGTACTTC.

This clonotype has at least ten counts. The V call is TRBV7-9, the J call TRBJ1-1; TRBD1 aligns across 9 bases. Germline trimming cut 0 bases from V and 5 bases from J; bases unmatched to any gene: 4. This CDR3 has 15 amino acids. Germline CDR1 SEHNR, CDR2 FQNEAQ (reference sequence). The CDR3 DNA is TGTGCCAGCAGCTTAGCGACAGGGGGATGGACTGAAGCTTTCTTT. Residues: CASSLATGGWTEAFF.

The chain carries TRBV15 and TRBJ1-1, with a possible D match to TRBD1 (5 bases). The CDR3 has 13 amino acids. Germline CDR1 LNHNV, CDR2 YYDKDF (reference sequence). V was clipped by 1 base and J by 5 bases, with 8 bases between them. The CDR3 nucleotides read TGTGCCACCAGCAGAGGGACAACAACTGAAGCTTTCTTT. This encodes CATSRGTTTEAFF.

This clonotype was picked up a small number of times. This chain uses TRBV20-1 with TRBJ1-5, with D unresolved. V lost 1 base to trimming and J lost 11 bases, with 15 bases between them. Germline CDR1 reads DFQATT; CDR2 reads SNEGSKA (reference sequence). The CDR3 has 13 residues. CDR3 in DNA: TGCAGTGCTAGAGTCCGGGTTGGAGGGACCCAGCATTTT. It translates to CSARVRVGGTQHF.

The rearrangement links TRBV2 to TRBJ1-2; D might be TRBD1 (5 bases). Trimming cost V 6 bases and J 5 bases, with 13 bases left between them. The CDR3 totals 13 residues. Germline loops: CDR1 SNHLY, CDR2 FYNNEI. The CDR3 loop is CASRGDSEYGYTF. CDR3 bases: TGTGCCAGCAGGGGAGACAGCGAATATGGCTACACCTTC.

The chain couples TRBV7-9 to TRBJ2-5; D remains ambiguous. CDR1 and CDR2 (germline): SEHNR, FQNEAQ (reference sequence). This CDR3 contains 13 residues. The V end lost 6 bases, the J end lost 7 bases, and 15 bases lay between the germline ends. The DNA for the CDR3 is TGTGCCAGCAGTTTTGTCAGCATGGGGACCCAGTACTTC. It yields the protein CASSFVSMGTQYF.

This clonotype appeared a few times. The CDR3 loop is CASSLQGGAEETQYF. CDR3 nucleotides: TGTGCCAGCAGCTTACAGGGAGGGGCCGAAGAGACCCAGTACTTC. The chain employs TRBV11-2 and TRBJ2-5; 7 nucleotides align to TRBD2. Germline lookup yields CDR1 SGHAT and CDR2 FQNNGV. The CDR3 is 15 amino acids. J gave up 3 bases and V 2 bases, and 6 bases lay outside the gene matches.

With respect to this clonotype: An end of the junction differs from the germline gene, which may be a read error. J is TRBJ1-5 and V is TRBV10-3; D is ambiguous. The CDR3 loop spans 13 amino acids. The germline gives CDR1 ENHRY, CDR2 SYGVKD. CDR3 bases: TGTGCCAGCAGTTACATGCGAAATCAGCCCCAGCATTTT. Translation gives CASSYMRNQPQHF.

The CDR3 coding sequence is TGTGCCAGCAACCCCTGGGAGGGAAATAATTCACCCCTCCACTTT. Residues: CASNPWEGNNSPLHF. V is TRBV7-9 and J is TRBJ1-6; D ambiguous. Germline V CDR1 and CDR2: SEHNR, FQNEAQ (reference sequence). Trimming took 7 bases from V and 5 from J, leaving 15 bases between them. This CDR3 is 15 amino acids long. Based on the CDR3 plus reference TRBV7-9 and TRBJ1-6, the full variable domain is DTGVSQNPRHKITKRGQNVTFRCDPISEHNRLYWYRQTLGQGPEFLTYFQNEAQLEKSRLLSDRFSAERPKGSFSTLEIQRTEQGDSAMYLCASNPWEGNNSPLHFGNGTRLTVT.

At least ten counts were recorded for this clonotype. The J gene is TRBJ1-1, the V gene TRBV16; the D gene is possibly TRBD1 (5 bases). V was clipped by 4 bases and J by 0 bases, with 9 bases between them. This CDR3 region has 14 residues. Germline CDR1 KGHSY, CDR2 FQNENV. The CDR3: CASSRRGLNTEAFF. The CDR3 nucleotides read TGTGCCAGCAGCCGAAGGGGACTGAACACTGAAGCTTTCTTT.

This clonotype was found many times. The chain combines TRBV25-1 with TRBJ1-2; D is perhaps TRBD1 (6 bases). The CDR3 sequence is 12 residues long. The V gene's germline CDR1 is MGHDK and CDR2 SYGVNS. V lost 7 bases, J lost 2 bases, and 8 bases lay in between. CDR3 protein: CASNGQNYGYTF. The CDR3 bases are TGTGCCAGCAACGGACAGAACTATGGCTACACCTTC.

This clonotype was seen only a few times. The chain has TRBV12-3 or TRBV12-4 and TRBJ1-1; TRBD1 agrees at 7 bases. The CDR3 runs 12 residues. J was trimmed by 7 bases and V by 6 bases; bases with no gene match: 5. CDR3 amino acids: CASRPRQGEAFF. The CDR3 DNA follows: TGTGCCAGCAGACCTCGACAGGGTGAAGCTTTCTTT.

The CDR3 bases are TGTGCCAGCAGCTTAGGCGGGAGGAGCCTGGTCAAAGAGACCCAGTACTTC. Its translation is CASSLGGRSLVKETQYF. This chain links TRBV11-2 with TRBJ2-5; 8 bases map to TRBD2. The CDR3 covers 17 residues. Trimming at V came to 1 base and at J to 3 bases, leaving 10 bases not matched to a gene. Germline V gives CDR1 SGHAT, CDR2 FQNNGV.